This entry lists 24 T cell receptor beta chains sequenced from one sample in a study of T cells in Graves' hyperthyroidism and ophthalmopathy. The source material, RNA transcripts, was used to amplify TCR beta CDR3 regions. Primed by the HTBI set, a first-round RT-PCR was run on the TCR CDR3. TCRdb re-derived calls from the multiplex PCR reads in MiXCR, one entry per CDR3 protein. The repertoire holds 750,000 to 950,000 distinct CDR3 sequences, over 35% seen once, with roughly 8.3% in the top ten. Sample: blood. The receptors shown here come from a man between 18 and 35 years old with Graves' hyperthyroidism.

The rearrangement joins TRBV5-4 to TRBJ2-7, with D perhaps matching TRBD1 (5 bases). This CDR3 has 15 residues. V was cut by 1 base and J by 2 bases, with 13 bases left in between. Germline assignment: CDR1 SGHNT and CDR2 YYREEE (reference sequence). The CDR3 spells CASSLPMTDTYEQYF. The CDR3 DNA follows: TGTGCCAGCAGCTTGCCCATGACAGATACCTACGAGCAGTACTTC. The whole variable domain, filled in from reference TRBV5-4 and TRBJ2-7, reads ETGVTQSPTHLIKTRGQQVTLRCSSQSGHNTVSWYQQALGQGPQFIFQYYREEENGRGNFPPRFSGLQFPNYSSELNVNALELDDSALYLCASSLPMTDTYEQYFGPGTRLTVT.

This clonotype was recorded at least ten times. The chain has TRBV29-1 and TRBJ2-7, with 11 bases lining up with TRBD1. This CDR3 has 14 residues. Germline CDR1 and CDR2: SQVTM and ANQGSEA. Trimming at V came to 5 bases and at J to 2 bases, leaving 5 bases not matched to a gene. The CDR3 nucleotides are TGCAGCGTTTCCGGACAGGGGGCTACCTACGAGCAGTACTTC. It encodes CSVSGQGATYEQYF.

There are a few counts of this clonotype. The CDR3 nucleotides are TGCAGCGGGGGGAATTCCTACGAGCAGTACTTC. As protein: CSGGNSYEQYF. The chain links TRBV29-1 to TRBJ2-7; either TRBD1 or TRBD2 may supply D (5 bases each). The V end was cut by 7 bases, the J end by 1 base, with 8 bases between. The germline CDR1 and CDR2 sequences are SQVTM and ANQGSEA. The CDR3 covers 11 residues.

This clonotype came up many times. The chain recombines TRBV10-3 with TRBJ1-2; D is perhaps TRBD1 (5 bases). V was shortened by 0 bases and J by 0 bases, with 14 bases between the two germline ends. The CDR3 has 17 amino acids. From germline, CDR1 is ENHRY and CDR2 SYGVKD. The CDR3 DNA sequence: TGTGCCATCAGTGAGTCTACTTCCAGGGCAGCTAACTATGGCTACACCTTC. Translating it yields CAISESTSRAANYGYTF.

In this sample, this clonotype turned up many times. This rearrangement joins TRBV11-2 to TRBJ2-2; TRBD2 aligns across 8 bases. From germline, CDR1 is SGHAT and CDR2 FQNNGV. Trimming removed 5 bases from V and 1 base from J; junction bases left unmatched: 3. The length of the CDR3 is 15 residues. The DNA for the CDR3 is TGTGCCAGCAGCCCCACTAGCGGGAACACCGGGGAGCTGTTTTTT. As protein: CASSPTSGNTGELFF.

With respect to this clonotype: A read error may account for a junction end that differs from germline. The CDR3 DNA is TGTGCCAGCAGTTTAAGGCAGAGGGCCTACGAGCAGTACTTC. It translates to CASSLRQRAYEQYF. This chain uses TRBV24-1 with TRBJ2-7; perhaps TRBD2 as D (5 bases). CDR3 size: 14 residues. Per germline, CDR1 KGHDR and CDR2 SFDVKD.

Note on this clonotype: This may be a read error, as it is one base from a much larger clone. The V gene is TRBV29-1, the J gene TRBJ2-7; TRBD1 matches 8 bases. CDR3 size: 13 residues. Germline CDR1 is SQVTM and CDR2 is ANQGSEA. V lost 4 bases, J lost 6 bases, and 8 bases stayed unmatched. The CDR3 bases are TGCAGCGTTGGAGGGCAGGGGGCCGGCGAGCAGTACTTC. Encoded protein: CSVGGQGAGEQYF.

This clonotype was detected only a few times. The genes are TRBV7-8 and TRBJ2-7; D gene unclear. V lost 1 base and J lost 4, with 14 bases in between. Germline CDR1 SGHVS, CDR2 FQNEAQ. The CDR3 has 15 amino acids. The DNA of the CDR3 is TGTGCCAGCAGCTTAGATCTCGGCGATGCATACGAGCAGTACTTC. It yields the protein CASSLDLGDAYEQYF.

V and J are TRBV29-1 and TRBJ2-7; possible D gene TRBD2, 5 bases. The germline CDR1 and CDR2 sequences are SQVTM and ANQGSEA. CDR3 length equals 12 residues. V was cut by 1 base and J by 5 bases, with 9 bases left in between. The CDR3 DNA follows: TGCAGCGTTGAAGGAGTCGGGGACGAGCAGTACTTC. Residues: CSVEGVGDEQYF.

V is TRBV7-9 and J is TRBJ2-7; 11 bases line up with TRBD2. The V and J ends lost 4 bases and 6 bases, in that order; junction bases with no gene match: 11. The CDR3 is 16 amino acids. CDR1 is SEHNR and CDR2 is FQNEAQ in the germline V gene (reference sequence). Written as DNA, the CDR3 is TGTGCCAGCAGCTCCTTGACTAGCGGGATCAGGGGCGAGCAGTACTTC. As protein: CASSSLTSGIRGEQYF.

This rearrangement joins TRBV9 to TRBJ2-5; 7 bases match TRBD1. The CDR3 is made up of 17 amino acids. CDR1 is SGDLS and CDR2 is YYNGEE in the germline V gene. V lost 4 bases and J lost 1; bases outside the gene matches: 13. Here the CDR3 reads CASSRRPSRQGQETQYF. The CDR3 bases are TGTGCCAGCAGCAGGAGACCGTCACGACAGGGCCAAGAGACCCAGTACTTC. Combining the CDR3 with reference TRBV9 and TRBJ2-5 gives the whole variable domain DSGVTQTPKHLITATGQRVTLRCSPRSGDLSVYWYQQSLDQGLQFLIQYYNGEERAKGNILERFSAQQFPDLHSELNLSSLELGDSALYFCASSRRPSRQGQETQYFGPGTRLLVL.

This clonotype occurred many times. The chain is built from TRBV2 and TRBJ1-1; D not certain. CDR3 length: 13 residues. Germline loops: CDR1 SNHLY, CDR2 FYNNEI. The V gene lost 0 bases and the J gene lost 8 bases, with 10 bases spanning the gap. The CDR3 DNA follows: TGTGCCAGCAGTGAAGCCGGCGGGTTCGAAGCTTTCTTT. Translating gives CASSEAGGFEAFF.

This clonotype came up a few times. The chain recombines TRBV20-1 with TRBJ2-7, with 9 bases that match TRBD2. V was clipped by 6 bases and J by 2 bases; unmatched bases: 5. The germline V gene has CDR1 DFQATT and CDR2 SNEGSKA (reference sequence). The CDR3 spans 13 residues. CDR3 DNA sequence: TGCAGTGCGGCGGGAGGGAGGCCCTACGAGCAGTACTTC. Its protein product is CSAAGGRPYEQYF.

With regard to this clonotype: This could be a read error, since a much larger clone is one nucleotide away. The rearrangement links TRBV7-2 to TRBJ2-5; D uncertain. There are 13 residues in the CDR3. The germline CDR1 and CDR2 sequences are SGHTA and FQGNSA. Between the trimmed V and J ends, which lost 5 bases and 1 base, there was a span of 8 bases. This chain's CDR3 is CASSANLQETQYF. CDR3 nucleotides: TGTGCCAGCAGCGCCAACCTCCAAGAGACCCAGTACTTC. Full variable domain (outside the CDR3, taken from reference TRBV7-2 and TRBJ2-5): GAGVSQSPSNKVTEKGKDVELRCDPISGHTALYWYRQSLGQGLEFLIYFQGNSAPDKSGLPSDRFSAERTGGSVSTLTIQRTQQEDSAVYLCASSANLQETQYFGPGTRLLVL.

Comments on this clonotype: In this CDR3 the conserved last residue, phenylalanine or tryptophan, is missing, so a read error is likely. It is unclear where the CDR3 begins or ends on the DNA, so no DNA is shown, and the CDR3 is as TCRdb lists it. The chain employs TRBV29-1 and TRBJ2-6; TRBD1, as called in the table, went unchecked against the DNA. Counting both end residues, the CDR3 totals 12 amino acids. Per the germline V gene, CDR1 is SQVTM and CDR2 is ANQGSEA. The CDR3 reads CSVVPRGTSFNT.

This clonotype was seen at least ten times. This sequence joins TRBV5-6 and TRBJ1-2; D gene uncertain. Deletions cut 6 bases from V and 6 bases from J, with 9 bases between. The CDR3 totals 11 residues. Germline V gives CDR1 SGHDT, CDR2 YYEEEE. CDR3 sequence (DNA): TGTGCCAGCACCCGTGGGCATGGCTACACCTTC. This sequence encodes CASTRGHGYTF.

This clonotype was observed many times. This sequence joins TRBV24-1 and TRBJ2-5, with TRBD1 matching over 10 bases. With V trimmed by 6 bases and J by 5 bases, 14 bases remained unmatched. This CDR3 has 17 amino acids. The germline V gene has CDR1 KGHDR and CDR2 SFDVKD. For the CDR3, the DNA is TGTGCCACCAGTTCGGGACAGGGGCGTACTAAAAGCGAGACCCAGTACTTC. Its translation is CATSSGQGRTKSETQYF.

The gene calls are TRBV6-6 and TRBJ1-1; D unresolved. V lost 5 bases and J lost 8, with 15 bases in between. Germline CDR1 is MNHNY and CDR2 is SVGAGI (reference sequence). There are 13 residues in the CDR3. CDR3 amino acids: CASSTTDGGEAFF. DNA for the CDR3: TGTGCCAGCAGTACAACCGACGGAGGGGAAGCTTTCTTT.

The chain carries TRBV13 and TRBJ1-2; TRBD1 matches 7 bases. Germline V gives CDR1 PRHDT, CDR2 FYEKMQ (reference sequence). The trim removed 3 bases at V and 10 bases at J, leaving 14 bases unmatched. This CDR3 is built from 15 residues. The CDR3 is CASSFSGQGVIDYTF. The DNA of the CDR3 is TGTGCCAGCAGCTTTTCGGGGCAGGGGGTTATAGACTACACCTTC.

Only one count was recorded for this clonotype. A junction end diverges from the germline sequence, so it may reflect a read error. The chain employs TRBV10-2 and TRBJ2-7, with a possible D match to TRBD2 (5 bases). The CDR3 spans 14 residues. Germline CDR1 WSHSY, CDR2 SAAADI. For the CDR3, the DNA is TGCGCCAGCAGTGCGCTTCGGGAATTGGGTGAGCACTACTTC. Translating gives CASSALRELGEHYF.

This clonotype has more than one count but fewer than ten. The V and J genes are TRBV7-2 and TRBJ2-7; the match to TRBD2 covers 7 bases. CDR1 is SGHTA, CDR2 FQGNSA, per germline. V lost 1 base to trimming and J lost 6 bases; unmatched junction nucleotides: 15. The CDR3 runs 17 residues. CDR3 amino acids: CASSLVRRAGSDREQYF. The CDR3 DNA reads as TGTGCCAGCAGCTTAGTGCGGCGAGCGGGGTCGGATCGCGAGCAGTACTTC.

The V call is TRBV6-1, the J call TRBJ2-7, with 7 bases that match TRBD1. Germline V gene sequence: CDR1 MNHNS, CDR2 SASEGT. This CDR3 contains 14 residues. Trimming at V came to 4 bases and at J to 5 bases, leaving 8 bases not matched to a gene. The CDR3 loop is CASSVDREYDEQYF. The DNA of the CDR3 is TGTGCCAGCAGTGTCGACAGGGAATACGACGAGCAGTACTTC.

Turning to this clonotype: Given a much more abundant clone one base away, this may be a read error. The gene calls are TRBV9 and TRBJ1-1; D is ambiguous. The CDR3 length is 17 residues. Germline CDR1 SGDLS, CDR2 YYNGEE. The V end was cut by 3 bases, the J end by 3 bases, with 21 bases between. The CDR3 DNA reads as TGTGCCAGCAGCGCCTCGGGGTGGGCTACTATGGACACTGAAGCTTTCTTT. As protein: CASSASGWATMDTEAFF.

CDR3 nucleotides: TGTGCCAGCAGCTTAGTGGCGGGGGTGAGCTCCTACGAGCAGTACTTC. Translating it yields CASSLVAGVSSYEQYF. The V and J genes are TRBV7-8 and TRBJ2-7; 7 positions agree with TRBD2. The V segment lost 1 base and the J segment 0 bases; nucleotides outside the gene matches: 6. The CDR3 is 16 residues long. CDR1 is SGHVS and CDR2 is FQNEAQ in the germline V gene.